The entry below gives a single T cell receptor (beta chain) sequence along with its context. Trimming left V 0 bases short and J 1 base short, with 9 bases between. CDR3 length equals 15 residues. Germline CDR1 reads LNHNV; CDR2 reads YYDKDF (reference sequence). The record originates from a study of brain metastases from non-small cell lung cancer. Clones were sequenced by immunoSEQ multiplex PCR, and TCRdb holds only the in-frame ones, with some missing. This sample has almost 4,500 clones, with around 80% found just once. The chain carries TRBV15 and TRBJ1-1, with D uncertain. The sequencing input was tumor-adjacent normal tissue. The source is a donor at least 40 years old with non-small cell lung cancer. CDR3 sequence: CATSREKGSNTEAFF. CDR3 DNA: TGTGCCACCAGCAGAGAAAAAGGGTCGAACACTGAAGCTTTCTTT.